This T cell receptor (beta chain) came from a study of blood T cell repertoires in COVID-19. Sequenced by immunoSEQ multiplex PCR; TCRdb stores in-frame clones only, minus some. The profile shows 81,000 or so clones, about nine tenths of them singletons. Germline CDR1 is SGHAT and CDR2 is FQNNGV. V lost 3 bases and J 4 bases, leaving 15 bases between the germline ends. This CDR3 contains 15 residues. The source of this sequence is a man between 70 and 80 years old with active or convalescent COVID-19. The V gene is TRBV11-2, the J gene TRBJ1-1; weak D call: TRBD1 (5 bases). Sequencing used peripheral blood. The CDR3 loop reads CASSFNPRGGTEAFF. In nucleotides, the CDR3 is TGTGCCAGCAGCTTTAATCCCCGGGGGGGCACTGAAGCTTTCTTT.